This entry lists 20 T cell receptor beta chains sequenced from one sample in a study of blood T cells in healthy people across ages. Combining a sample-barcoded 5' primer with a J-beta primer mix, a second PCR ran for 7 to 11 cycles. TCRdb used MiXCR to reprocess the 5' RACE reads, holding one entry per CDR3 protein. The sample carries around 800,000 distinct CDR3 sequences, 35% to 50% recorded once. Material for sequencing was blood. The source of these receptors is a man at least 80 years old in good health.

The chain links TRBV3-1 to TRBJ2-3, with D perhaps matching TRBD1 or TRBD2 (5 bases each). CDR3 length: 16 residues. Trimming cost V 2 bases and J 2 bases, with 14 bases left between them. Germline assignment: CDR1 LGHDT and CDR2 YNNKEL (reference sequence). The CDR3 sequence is CASSQRGATFTDTQYF. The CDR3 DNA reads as TGTGCCAGCAGCCAAAGAGGGGCAACCTTCACAGATACGCAGTATTTT.

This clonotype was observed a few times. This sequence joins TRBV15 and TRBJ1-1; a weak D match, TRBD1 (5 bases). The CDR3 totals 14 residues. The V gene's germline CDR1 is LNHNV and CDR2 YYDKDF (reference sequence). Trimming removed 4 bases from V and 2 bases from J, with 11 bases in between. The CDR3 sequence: CATSIRDGNTEAFF. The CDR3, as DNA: TGTGCCACCAGCATAAGGGACGGTAACACTGAAGCTTTCTTT.

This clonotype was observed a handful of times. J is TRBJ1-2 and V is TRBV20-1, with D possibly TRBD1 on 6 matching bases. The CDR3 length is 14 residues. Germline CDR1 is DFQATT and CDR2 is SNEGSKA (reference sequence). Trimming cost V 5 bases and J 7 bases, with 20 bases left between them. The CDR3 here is CSAHFTGTIGGYTF. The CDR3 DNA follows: TGCAGTGCTCACTTCACAGGGACAATCGGTGGCTACACCTTC.

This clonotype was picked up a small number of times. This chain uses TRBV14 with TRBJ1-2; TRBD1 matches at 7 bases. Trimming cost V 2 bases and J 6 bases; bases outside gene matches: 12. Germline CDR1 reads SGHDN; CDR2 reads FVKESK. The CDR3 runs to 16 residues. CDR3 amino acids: CASSQRQDRIDNGYTF. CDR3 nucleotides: TGTGCCAGCAGCCAAAGGCAGGACAGGATTGATAATGGCTACACCTTC.

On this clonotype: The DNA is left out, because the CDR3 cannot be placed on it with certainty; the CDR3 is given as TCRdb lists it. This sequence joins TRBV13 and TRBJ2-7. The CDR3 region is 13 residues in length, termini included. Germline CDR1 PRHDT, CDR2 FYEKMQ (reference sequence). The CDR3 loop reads CASSFGSGSRRYF.

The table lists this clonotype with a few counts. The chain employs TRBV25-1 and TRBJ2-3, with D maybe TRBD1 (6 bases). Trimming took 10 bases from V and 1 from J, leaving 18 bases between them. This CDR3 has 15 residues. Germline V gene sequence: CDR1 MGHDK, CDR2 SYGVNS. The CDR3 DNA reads TGTGCCACCGCGAGGTCGGACAGACGCACAGATACGCAGTATTTT. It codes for CATARSDRRTDTQYF.

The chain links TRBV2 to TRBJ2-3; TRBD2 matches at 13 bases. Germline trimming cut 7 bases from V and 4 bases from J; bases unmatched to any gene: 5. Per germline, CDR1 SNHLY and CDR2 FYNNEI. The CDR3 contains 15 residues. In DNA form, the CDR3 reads TGTGCCAGCATGCGGACTAGCGGGAGTGCAGATACGCAGTATTTT. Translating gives CASMRTSGSADTQYF.

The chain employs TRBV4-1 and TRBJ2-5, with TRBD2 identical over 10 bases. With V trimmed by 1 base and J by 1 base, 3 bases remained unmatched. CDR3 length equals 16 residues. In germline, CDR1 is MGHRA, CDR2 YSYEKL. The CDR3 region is CASSQVGLAIQETQYF. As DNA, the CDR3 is TGCGCCAGCAGCCAAGTGGGACTAGCGATCCAAGAGACCCAGTACTTC.

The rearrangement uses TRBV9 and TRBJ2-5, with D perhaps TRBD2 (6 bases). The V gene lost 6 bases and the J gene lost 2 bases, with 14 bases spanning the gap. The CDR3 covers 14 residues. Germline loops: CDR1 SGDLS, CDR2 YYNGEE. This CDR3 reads CASNRRRAQETQYF. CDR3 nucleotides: TGTGCCAGCAACCGTCGGAGGGCACAAGAGACCCAGTACTTC.

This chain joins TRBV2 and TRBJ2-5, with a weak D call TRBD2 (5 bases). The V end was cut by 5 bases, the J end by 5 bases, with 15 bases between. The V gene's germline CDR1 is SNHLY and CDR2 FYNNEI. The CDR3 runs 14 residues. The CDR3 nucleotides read TGTGCCAGCAGTCCGAGACCGGGGATCGAGACCCAGTACTTC. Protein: CASSPRPGIETQYF.

This CDR3 is CASRRTGGYGYTF. Written as DNA, the CDR3 is TGTGCCAGCAGAAGGACAGGGGGTTATGGCTACACCTTC. J is TRBJ1-2 and V is TRBV25-1; TRBD1 aligns across 10 bases. The CDR3 runs 13 residues. The ends lost 6 bases at V and 5 bases at J; junction bases unmatched: 3. Germline-derived CDR1 and CDR2 are MGHDK and SYGVNS.

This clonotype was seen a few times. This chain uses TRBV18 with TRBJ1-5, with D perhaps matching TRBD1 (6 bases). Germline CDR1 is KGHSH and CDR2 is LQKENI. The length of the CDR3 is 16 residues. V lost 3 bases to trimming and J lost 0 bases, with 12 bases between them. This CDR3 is CASSPPNRVSNQPQHF. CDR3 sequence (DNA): TGTGCCAGCTCACCCCCCAACAGGGTTAGCAATCAGCCCCAGCATTTT.

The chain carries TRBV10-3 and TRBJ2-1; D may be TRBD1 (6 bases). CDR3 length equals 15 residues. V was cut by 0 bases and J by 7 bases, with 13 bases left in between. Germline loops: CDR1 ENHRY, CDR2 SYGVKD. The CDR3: CAISESTQGWNEQFF. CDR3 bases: TGTGCCATCAGTGAGTCGACCCAGGGGTGGAATGAGCAGTTCTTC.

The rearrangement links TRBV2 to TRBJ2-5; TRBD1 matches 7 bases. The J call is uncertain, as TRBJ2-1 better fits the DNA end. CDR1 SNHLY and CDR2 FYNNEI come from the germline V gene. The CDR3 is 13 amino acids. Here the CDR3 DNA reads TGTGCCAGCAGCCAACAGGGGCAAGAGACCCAGTTCTTC. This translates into CASSQQGQETQFF.

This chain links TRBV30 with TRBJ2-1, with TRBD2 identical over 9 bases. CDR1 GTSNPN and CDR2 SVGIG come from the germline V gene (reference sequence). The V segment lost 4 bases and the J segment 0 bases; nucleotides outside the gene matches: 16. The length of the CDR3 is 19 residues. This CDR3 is CAWTAALTSGTFSYNEQFF. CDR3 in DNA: TGTGCCTGGACCGCCGCTCTGACTAGCGGTACGTTCTCCTACAATGAGCAGTTCTTC.

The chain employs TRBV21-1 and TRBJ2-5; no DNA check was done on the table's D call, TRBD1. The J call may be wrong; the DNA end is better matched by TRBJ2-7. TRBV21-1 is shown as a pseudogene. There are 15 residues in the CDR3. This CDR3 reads CASSPGGPQVYEQYF. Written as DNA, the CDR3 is TGTGCCAGCAGCCCAGGGGGGCCCCAAGTCTACGAGCAGTACTTC.

The DNA of the CDR3 is TGTGCCAGCACCTTGGGGCATGAGCAGTTCTTC. As protein: CASTLGHEQFF. The V call is TRBV6-5, the J call TRBJ2-1, with TRBD1 as a possible D gene (5 bases). Germline V gene sequence: CDR1 MNHEY, CDR2 SVGAGI. This CDR3 is 11 amino acids long. Trimming cost V 7 bases and J 8 bases, with 9 bases left between them.

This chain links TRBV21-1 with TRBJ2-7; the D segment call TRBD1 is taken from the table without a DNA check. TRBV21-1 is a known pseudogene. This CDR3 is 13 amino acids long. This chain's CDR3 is CASTGCNSYEQYF. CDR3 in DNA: TGTGCCAGCACCGGGTGTAACTCCTACGAGCAGTACTTC.

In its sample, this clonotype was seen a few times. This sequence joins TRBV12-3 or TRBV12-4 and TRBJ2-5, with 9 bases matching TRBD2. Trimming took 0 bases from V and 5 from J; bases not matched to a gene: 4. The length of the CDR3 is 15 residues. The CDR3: CASSLARGGQETQYF. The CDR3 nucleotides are TGTGCCAGCAGTTTAGCGCGGGGGGGGCAGGAGACCCAGTACTTC.

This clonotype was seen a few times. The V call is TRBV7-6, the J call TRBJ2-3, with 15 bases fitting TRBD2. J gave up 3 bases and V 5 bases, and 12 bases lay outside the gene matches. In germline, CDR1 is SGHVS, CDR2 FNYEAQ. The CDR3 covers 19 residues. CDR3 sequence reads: CASSTRTSGRAEGTDTQYF. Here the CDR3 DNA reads TGTGCCAGCAGCACGAGGACTAGCGGGAGGGCCGAAGGTACAGATACGCAGTATTTT.